This record concerns one TCR beta chain sequence. What it binds is unknown. V was pared by 0 bases and J by 1 base, with 5 bases of the junction left unmatched. CDR1 is SGHRS and CDR2 is YFSETQ in the germline V gene. The CDR3 length is 16 residues. This sample is part of a study of T cell clones after liver transplantation. Study-wide background: TCRbeta sequencing after a pre-transplant mixed lymphocyte reaction identified graft-donor-reactive clones, later tracked in post-transplant blood.

Using immunoSEQ multiplex PCR, the repertoire was profiled, and TCRdb retains in-frame clones only, with some absent. The sample records some 80,000 clones, around 84% being singletons. Study-wide results and limits: Rather than being deleted, graft donor-reactive T cells may have moved into the graft. In a couple of subjects, few donor cells limited the measurable donor-reactive repertoire. These preliminary findings come from unstandardized post-transplant sampling times.

Here the sequenced sample was CD4+ T cells from blood, taken less than 50 months after liver transplant. J is TRBJ2-5 and V is TRBV5-1, with 8 bases identical to TRBD1. The origin of this receptor is a human patient who received a liver transplant. Some T cells could come from the graft donor. CDR3 residues: CASSLGQGLSQETQYF. CDR3 nucleotide sequence: TGCGCCAGCAGCTTGGGACAGGGGTTGTCCCAAGAGACCCAGTACTTC.